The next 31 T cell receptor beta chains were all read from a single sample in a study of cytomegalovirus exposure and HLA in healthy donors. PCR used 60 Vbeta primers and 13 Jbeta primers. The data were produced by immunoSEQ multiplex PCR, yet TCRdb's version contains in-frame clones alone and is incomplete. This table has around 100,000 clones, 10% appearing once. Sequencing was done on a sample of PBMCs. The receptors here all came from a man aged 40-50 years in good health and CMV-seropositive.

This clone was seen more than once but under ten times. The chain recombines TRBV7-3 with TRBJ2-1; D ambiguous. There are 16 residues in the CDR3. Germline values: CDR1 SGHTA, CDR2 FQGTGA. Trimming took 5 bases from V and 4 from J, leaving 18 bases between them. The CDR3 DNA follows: TGTGCCAGCAGCCCCGACGGTGCGAGCGTTTACAATGAGCAGTTCTTC. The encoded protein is CASSPDGASVYNEQFF. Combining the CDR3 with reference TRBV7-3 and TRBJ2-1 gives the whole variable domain GAGVSQTPSNKVTEKGKYVELRCDPISGHTALYWYRQSLGQGPEFLIYFQGTGAADDSGLPNDRFFAVRPEGSVSTLKIQRTERGDSAVYLCASSPDGASVYNEQFFGPGTRLTVL.

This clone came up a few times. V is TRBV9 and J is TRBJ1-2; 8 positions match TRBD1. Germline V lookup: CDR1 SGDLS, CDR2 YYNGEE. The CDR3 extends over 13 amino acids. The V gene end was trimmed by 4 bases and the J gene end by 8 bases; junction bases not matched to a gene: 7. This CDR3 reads CASSPRTGYGYTF. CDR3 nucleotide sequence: TGTGCCAGCAGCCCCAGGACAGGGTACGGCTACACCTTC.

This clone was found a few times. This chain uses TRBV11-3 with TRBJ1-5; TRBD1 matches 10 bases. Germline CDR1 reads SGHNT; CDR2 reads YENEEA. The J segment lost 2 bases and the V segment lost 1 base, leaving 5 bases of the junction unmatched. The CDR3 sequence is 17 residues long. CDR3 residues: CASSLGTGTGGNQPQHF. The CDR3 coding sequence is TGTGCCAGCAGCTTAGGTACCGGGACAGGGGGCAATCAGCCCCAGCATTTT.

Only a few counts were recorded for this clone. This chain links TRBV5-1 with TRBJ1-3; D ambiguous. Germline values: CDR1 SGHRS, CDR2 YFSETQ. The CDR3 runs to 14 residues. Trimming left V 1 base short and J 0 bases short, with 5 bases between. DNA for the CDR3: TGCGCCAGCAGCTTGTCAGGCTCTGGAAACACCATATATTTT. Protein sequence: CASSLSGSGNTIYF.

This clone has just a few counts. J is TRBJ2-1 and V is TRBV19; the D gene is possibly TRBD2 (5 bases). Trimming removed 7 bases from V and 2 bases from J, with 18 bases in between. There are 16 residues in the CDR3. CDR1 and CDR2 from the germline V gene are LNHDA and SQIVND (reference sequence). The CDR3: CASNPLGRRTYNEQFF. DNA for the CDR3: TGTGCCAGTAACCCTTTAGGGAGAAGAACCTACAATGAGCAGTTCTTC.

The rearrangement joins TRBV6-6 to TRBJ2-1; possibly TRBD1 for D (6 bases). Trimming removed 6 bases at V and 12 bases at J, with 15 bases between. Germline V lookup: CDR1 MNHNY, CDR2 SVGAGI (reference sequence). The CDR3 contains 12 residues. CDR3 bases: TGTGCCAGCAGCAGCCCGGGACATCCGCAGTTCTTC. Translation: CASSSPGHPQFF.

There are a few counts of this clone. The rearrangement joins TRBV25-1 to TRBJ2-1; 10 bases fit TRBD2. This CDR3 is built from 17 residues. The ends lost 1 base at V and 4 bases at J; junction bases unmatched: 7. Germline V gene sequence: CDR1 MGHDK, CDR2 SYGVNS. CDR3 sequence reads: CASSESDTSGNYNEQFF. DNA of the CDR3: TGTGCCAGCAGTGAATCCGATACTAGCGGGAATTACAATGAGCAGTTCTTC.

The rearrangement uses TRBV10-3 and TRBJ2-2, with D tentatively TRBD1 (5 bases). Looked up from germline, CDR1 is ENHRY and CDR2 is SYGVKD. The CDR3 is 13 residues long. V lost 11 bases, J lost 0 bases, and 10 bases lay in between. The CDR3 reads CAVAGPNTGELFF. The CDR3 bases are TGTGCCGTAGCAGGGCCGAACACCGGGGAGCTGTTTTTT.

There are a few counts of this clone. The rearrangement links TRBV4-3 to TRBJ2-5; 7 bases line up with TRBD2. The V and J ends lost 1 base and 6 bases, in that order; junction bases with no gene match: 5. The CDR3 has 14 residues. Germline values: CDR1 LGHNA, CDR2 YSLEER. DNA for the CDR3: TGCGCCAGCAGCCAAGGGGCGGGAGAAAAGACCCAGTACTTC. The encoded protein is CASSQGAGEKTQYF.

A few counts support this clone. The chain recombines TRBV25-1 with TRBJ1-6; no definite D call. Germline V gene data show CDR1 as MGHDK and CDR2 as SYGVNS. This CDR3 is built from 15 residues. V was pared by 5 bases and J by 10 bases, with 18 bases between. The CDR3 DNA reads TGTGCCAGCAGTCCTTCCGACGGCGGCGGGTCACCCCTCCACTTT. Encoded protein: CASSPSDGGGSPLHF.

The CDR3 sequence is CASSVGEEISNQPQHF. CDR3 DNA: TGTGCCAGCAGTGTAGGTGAGGAGATTAGCAATCAGCCCCAGCATTTT. V is TRBV2 and J is TRBJ1-5; no definite D call. The CDR3 length is 16 residues. Germline CDR1 and CDR2: SNHLY and FYNNEI. V lost 4 bases to trimming and J lost 0 bases, with 13 bases between them.

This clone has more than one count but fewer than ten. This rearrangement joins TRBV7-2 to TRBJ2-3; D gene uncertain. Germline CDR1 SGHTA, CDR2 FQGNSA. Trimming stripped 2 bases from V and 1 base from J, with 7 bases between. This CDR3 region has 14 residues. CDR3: CASSLISGTDTQYF. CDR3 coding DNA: TGTGCCAGCAGCTTAATAAGCGGCACAGATACGCAGTATTTT.

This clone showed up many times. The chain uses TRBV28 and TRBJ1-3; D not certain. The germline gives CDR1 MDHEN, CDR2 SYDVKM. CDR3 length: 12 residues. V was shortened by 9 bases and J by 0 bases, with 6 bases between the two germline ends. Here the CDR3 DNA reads TGTGCCAGTGCAGTCTCTGGAAACACCATATATTTT. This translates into CASAVSGNTIYF. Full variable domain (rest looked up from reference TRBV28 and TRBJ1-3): DVKVTQSSRYLVKRTGEKVFLECVQDMDHENMFWYRQDPGLGLRLIYFSYDVKMKEKGDIPEGYSVSREKKERFSLILESASTNQTSMYLCASAVSGNTIYFGEGSWLTVV.

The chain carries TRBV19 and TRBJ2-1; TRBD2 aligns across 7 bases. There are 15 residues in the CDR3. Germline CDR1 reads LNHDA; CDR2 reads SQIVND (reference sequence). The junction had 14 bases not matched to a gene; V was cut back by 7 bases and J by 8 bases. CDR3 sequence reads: CASTSGGGRKHEQFF. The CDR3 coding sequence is TGTGCCAGTACCTCCGGAGGCGGGAGAAAACATGAGCAGTTCTTC.

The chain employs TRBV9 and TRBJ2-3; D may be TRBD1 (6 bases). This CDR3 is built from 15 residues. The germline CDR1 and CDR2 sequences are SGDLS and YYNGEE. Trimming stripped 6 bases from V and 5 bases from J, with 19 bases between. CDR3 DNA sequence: TGTGCCAGCAACCCCAATGGGGGCGCGGTAGATACGCAGTATTTT. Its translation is CASNPNGGAVDTQYF.

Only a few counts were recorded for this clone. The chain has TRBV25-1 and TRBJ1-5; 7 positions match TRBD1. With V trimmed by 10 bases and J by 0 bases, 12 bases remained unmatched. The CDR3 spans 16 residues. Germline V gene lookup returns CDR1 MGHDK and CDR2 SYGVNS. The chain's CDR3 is CANPNPGTVSNQPQHF. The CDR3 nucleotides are TGTGCCAACCCCAATCCCGGGACAGTTAGCAATCAGCCCCAGCATTTT.

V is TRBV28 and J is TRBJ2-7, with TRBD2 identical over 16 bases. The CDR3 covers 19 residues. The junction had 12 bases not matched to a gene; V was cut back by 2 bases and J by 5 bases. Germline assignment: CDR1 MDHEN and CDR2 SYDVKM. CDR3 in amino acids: CASSLRRVGTSGRDNEQYF. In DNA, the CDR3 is TGTGCCAGCAGTTTAAGAAGGGTCGGGACTAGCGGGAGGGATAACGAGCAGTACTTC.

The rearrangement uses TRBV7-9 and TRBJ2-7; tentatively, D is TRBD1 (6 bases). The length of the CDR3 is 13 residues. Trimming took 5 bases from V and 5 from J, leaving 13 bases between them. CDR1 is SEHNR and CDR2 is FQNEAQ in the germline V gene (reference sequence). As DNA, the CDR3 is TGTGCCAGCAGCCCCGGGACAAGGGACGAGCAGTACTTC. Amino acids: CASSPGTRDEQYF.

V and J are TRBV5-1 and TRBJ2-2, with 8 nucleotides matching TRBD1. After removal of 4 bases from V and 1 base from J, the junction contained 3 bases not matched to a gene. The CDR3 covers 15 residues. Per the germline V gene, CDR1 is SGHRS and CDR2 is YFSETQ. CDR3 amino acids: CASSPGTGNTGELFF. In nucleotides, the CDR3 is TGCGCCAGCAGCCCCGGGACAGGGAACACCGGGGAGCTGTTTTTT.

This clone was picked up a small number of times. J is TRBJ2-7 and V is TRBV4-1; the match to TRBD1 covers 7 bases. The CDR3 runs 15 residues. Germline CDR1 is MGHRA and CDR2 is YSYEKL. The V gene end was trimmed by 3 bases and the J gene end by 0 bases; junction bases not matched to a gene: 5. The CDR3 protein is CASSQVDRSSYEQYF. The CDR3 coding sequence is TGCGCCAGCAGCCAGGTGGACAGGAGCTCCTACGAGCAGTACTTC.

CDR3 region: CASSLTSGSWETQYF. CDR3 DNA: TGTGCCAGCAGTCTAACTAGCGGGAGCTGGGAGACCCAGTACTTC. This chain links TRBV6-5 with TRBJ2-5, with 11 bases fitting TRBD2. Per the germline V gene, CDR1 is MNHEY and CDR2 is SVGAGI. The CDR3 has 15 amino acids. V gave up 5 bases and J gave up 5 bases; unmatched junction bases: 7.

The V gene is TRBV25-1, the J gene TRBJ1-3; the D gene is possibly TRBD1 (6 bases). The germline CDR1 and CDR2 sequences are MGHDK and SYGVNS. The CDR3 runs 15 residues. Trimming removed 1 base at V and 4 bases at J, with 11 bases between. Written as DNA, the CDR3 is TGTGCCAGCAGTGAATCGGGGACACCAGGAAACACCATATATTTT. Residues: CASSESGTPGNTIYF.

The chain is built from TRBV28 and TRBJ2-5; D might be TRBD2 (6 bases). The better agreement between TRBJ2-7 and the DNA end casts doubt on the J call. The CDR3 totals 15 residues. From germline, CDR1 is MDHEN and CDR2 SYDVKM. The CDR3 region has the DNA TGTGCCAGCAGTTTTCGGGGGTTCCTCTCCTACGAGCAGTACTTC. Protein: CASSFRGFLSYEQYF.

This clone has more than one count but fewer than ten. Here the CDR3 reads CASSGPGQTNEKLFF. DNA of the CDR3: TGTGCCAGCAGTGGCCCGGGACAAACTAATGAAAAACTGTTTTTT. This chain links TRBV6-5 with TRBJ1-4; the D gene is possibly TRBD1 (6 bases). The CDR3 runs 15 residues. V was cut by 5 bases and J by 1 base, with 11 bases left in between. Germline CDR1 and CDR2: MNHEY and SVGAGI.

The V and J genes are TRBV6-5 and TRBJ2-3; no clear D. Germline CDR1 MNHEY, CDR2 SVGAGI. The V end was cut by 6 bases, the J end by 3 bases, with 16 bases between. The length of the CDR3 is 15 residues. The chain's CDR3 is CASRPLRRATDTQYF. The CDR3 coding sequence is TGTGCCAGCAGACCCCTTCGGAGAGCTACAGATACGCAGTATTTT.

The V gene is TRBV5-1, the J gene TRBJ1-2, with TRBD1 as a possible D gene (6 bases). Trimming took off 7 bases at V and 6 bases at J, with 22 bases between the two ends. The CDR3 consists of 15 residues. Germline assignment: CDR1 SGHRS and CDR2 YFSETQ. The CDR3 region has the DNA TGCGCCAGCCAAACTATTCCCGAAGGGGGGGATGGCTACACCTTC. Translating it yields CASQTIPEGGDGYTF.

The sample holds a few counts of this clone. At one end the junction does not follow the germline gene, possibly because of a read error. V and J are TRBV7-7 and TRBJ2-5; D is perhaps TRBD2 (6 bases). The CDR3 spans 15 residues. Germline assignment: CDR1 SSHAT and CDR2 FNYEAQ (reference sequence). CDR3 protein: CASSSSWGDQETQYF. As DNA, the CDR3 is TGTGCTAGCAGCTCCAGCTGGGGGGATCAAGAGACCCAGTACTTC.

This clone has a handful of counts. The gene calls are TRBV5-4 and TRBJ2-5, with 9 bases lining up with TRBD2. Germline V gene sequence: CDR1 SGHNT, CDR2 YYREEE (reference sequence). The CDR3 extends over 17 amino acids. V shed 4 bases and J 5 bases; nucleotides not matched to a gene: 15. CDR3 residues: CASSTGGSGRARETQYF. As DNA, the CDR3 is TGTGCCAGCAGCACCGGTGGTAGCGGGAGAGCTCGTGAGACCCAGTACTTC.

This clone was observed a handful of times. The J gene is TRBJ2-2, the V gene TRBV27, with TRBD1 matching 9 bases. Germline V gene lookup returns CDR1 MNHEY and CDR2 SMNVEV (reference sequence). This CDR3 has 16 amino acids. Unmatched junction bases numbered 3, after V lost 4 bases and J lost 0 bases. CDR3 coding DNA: TGTGCCAGCAGTTCGCGGACAGGGGCGAACACCGGGGAGCTGTTTTTT. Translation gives CASSSRTGANTGELFF.

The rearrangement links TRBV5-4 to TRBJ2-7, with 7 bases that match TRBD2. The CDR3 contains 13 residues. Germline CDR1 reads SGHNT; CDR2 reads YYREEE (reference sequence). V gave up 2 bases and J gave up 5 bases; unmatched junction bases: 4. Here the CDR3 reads CASSLKRDNEQYF. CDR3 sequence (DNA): TGTGCCAGCAGCTTAAAGCGGGATAACGAGCAGTACTTC.

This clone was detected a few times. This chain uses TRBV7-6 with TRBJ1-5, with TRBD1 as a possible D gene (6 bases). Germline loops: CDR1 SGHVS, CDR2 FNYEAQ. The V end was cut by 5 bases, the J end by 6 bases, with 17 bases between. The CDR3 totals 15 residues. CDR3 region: CASSPLGAQGQPQHF. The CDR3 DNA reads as TGTGCCAGCAGCCCTTTGGGGGCGCAGGGTCAGCCCCAGCATTTT.